Listed below are T cell receptor beta chains from one sample, sequenced in a study of T cells after yellow fever vaccination. TCRdb recomputed calls from the 5' RACE reads with MiXCR, one row per CDR3 protein. The repertoire holds roughly 320,000 distinct CDR3 sequences, with around a tenth as singletons. The specimen comprised CD4+ T cells sorted from PBMCs, sampled 45 days after the yellow fever booster vaccination. These receptors originate from a man aged 18 to 35 who received the YFV17D yellow fever vaccine. CDR3s include the opening cysteine and the closing phenylalanine or tryptophan. A D gene is named only where the DNA matches it firmly. Size values are once, few and many counts, or a class for expanded clones, and some rows have none.

cdr3_length j_call clone_size v_call d_call cdr3_aa cdr3_nt
15 TRBJ2-3 - TRBV7-2 TRBD2 CASSQAGSGGDTQYF TGTGCCAGCAGCCAAGCGGGAAGCGGGGGGGATACGCAGTATTTT
11 TRBJ1-2 - TRBV29-1 - CSVGTGYGYTF TGCAGCGTTGGCACGGGGTATGGCTACACCTTC
15 TRBJ2-1 - TRBV7-9 TRBD2 CASRLLAGDSNEQFF TGTGCCAGCAGGTTACTAGCGGGGGATTCCAATGAGCAGTTCTTC
14 TRBJ1-1 - TRBV4-1 - CASRGFLKGTEAFF TGCGCCAGCAGGGGGTTTCTGAAGGGGACTGAAGCTTTCTTT
14 TRBJ2-3 - TRBV29-1 TRBD2 CSATLAPSTDTQYF TGCAGCGCCACACTAGCGCCGAGCACAGATACGCAGTATTTT
15 TRBJ2-7 few TRBV7-9 TRBD1 CASSVGQGQTYEQYF TGTGCCAGCAGCGTCGGACAGGGCCAAACCTACGAGCAGTACTTC
15 TRBJ1-5 - TRBV12-3/TRBV12-4 - CASSPRQPSNQPQHF TGTGCCAGCAGTCCAAGACAGCCTAGCAATCAGCCCCAGCATTTT
16 TRBJ1-1 few TRBV7-2 - CASSLALGGAETEAFF TGTGCCAGCAGCTTAGCGTTGGGCGGAGCTGAGACTGAAGCTTTCTTT
15 TRBJ1-5 - TRBV5-1 - CSSSLGGVHNQPQHF TGCTCCAGCAGCTTGGGGGGAGTTCACAATCAGCCCCAGCATTTT
15 TRBJ1-5 - TRBV7-6 TRBD1 CASSLSGGLNQPQHF TGTGCCAGCAGCTTATCAGGGGGACTCAATCAGCCCCAGCATTTT
18 TRBJ2-7 - TRBV4-1 - CASGPQVGGGTVAYEQYF TGCGCCAGCGGACCCCAGGTGGGGGGGGGGACAGTTGCCTACGAGCAGTACTTC
15 TRBJ2-1 few TRBV4-1 TRBD2 CASSQDNGSGGRKFF TGCGCCAGCAGCCAAGATAATGGTAGCGGGGGGAGGAAGTTCTTC
13 TRBJ2-3 few TRBV12-3/TRBV12-4 - CASLLLATDTQYF TGTGCCAGCCTACTTCTGGCCACAGATACGCAGTATTTT
14 TRBJ2-5 few TRBV5-6 - CASSPYDTEETQYF TGTGCCAGCAGCCCGTATGACACGGAAGAGACCCAGTACTTC
14 TRBJ1-1 - TRBV5-1 - CASSAVGRGTEAFF TGCGCCAGCAGCGCGGTAGGGAGGGGAACTGAAGCTTTCTTT
14 TRBJ1-3 few TRBV4-2 TRBD1 CASSRGEGADTIYF TGTGCCAGCAGTCGGGGGGAGGGGGCAGACACCATATATTTT
17 TRBJ2-1 - TRBV3-1 - CASSQDMEQRDYNEQFF TGTGCCAGCAGCCAAGATATGGAACAGAGGGATTACAATGAGCAGTTCTTC